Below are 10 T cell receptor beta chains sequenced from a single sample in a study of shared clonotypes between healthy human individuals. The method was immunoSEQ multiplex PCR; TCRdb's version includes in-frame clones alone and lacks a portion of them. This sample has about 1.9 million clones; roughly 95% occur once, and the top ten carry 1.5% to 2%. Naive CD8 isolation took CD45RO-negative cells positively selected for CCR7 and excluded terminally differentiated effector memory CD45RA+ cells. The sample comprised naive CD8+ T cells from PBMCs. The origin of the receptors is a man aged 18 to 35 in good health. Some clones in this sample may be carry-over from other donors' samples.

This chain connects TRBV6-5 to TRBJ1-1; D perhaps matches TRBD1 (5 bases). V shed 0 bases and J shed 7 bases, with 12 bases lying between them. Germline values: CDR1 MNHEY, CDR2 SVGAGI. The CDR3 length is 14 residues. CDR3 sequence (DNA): TGTGCCAGCAGTTACTCGTTGGGGGTTGGTGAAGCTTTCTTT. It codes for CASSYSLGVGEAFF.

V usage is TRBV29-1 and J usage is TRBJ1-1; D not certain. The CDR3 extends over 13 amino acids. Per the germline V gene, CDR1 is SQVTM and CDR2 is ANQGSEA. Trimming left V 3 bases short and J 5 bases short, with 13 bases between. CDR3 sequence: CSVDREKRTEAFF. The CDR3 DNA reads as TGCAGCGTTGACCGGGAGAAAAGAACTGAAGCTTTCTTT.

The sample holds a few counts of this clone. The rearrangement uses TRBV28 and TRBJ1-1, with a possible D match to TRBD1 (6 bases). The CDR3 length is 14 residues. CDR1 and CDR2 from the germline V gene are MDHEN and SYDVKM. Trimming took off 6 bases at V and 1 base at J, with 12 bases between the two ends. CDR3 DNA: TGTGCCAGCAGCTACTACAGGGAGAACACTGAAGCTTTCTTT. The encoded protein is CASSYYRENTEAFF.

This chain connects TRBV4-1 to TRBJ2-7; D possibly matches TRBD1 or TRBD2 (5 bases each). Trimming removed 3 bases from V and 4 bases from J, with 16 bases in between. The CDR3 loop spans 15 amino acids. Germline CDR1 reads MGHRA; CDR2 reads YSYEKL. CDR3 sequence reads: CASSQEDTAGYEQYF. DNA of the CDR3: TGCGCCAGCAGCCAGGAGGACACAGCTGGGTACGAGCAGTACTTC.

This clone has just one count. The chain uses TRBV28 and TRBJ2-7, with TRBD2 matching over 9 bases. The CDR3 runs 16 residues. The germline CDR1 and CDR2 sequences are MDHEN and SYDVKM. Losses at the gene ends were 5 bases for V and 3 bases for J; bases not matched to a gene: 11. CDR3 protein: CASSKAWREGLYEQYF. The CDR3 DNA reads TGTGCCAGCAGTAAGGCCTGGCGGGAGGGCCTCTACGAGCAGTACTTC.

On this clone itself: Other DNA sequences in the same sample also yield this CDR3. The CDR3 nucleotides read TGTGCCAGCAGCGTAGGTGGGGATTACTACGAGCAGTACTTC. Translation gives CASSVGGDYYEQYF. This chain joins TRBV9 and TRBJ2-7; D gene unclear. The CDR3 loop spans 14 amino acids. The V and J ends lost 0 bases and 3 bases respectively, with 10 bases between them. Per the germline V gene, CDR1 is SGDLS and CDR2 is YYNGEE.

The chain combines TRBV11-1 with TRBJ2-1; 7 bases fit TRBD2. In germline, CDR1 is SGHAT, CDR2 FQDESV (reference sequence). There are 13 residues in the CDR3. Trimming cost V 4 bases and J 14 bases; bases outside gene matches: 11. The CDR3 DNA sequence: TGTGCCAGCAGCTCCCCGACTAGCCCAAGGGAGTTCTTC. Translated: CASSSPTSPREFF.

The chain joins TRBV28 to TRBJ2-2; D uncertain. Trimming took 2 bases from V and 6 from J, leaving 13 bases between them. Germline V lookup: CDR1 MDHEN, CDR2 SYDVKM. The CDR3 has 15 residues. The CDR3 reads CASSLKISAAGELFF. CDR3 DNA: TGTGCCAGCAGTTTAAAGATAAGCGCCGCCGGGGAGCTGTTTTTT.

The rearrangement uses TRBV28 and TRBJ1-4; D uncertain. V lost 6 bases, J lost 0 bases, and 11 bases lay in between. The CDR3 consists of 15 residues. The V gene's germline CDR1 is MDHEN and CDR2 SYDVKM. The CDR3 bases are TGTGCCAGCAGACGGTCGTGGTCAACTAATGAAAAACTGTTTTTT. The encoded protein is CASRRSWSTNEKLFF.

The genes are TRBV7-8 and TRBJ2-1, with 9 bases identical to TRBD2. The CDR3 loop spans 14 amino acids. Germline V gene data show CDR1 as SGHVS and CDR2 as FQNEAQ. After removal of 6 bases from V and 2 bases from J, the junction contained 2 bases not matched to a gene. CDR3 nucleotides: TGTGCCAGCAGGTCTAGCGGGACCTACAATGAGCAGTTCTTC. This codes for CASRSSGTYNEQFF.